The present entry profiles one TCR beta chain with its context. Its antigen remains unknown. Sequencing was performed with immunoSEQ multiplex PCR; in TCRdb, only in-frame clones are kept and a portion is missing. Of some 640,000 clones in the sample, roughly 90% are singletons; the top ten hold over 1.3%. The treatment is: roughly 18 received Ad26.COV2.S at low or high dose, single or two shots; about 5 received placebo; per-sample allocation not given. Samples analyzed were those drawn on day 63 after the first vaccine or placebo injection. The data stem from a study of Ad26.COV2.S vaccination and SARS-CoV-2 variants. Study summary: The COV1001 Ad26.COV2.S trial arm included the donor. Study-wide points: It was reported that spike-specific CD8+ and CD4+ T cell responses were substantially broad after vaccination.

The CDR3 is 14 amino acids. Germline CDR1 is MDHEN and CDR2 is SYDVKM. Deletions cut 6 bases from V and 7 bases from J, with 15 bases between. The material sequenced was peripheral blood, taken in a trial of Ad26.COV2.S vaccine versus placebo. The source is a person aged 18-60 years who received the Ad26.COV2.S COVID-19 vaccine or a placebo. The chain couples TRBV28 to TRBJ1-4; D remains unclear. CDR3 nucleotide sequence: TGTGCCAGCAGCTCCTCCGCGGACGGTGAAAAACTGTTTTTT. This gives the protein CASSSSADGEKLFF.